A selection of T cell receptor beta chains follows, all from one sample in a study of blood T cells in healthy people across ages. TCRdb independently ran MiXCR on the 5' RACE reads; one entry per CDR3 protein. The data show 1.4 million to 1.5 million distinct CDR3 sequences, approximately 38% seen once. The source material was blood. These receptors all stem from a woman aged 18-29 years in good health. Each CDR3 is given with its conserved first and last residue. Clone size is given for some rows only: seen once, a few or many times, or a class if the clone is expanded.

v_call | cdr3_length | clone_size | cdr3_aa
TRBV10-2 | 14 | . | CASSDRDGTDTQYF
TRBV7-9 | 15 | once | CASSAQGEADYGYTF
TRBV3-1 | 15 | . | CASSQEGRPWETQYF
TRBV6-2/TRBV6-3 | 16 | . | CASSSRQMTGDNEQFF
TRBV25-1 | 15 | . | CASSEAGRTLSPLHF
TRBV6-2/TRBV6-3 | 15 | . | CASNPRSGDNSPLHF
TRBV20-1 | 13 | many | CSARRVASYEQYF
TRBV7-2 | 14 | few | CASSRGLQGEKLFF
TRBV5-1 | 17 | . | CASSSTFTGGESHEQYF
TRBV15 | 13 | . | CATSSDRVETQYF
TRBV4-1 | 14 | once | CASSPRGVYNEQYF
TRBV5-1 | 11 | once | CASRKRDEQFF
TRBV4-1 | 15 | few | CASSQDGGGRNGYTF
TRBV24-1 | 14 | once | CATSDPSVPGELFF
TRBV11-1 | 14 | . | CASSPELPPTAAFF
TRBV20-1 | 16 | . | CSARDRRGGTTDTQYF
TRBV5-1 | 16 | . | CASSLEGHTSTDTQYF
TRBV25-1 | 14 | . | CASSSGGGIYEQYF
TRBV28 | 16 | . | CASSPMDRGLSQPQHF
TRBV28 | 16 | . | CASSSPTRDRGFKAFF
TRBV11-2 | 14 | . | CASSLEPARRKQYF
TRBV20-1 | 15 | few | CSAKSQGRSADTQYF
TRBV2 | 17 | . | CASSDPGQGKSGAEAFF
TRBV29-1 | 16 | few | CSVEEFPRDPSEAQYF
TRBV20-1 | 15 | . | CSATTVAGVTDTQYF
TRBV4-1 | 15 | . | CASSHLALPKNIQYF
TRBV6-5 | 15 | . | CASQTRPGQGETQYF
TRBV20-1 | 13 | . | CSAPGQADTEAFF
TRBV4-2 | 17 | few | CASSQDRRVTSTDTQYF
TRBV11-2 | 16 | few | CASSRGTGVYNSPLHF
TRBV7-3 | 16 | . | CASSPQTGFPNYGYTF
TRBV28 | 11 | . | CATRLTYEQYF
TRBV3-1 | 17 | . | CASSQVLLGGGQDTQYF
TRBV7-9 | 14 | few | CASSWGQGNDGYTF
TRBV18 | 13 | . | CASSPTGFDGYTF
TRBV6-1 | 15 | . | CASSEAWQVSYEQYF
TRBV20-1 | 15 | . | CSARDVGQGGKPLHF
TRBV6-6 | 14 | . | CASSYKSREDTQYF
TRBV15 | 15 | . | CATSSPFFGRDEQFF
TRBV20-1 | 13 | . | CSAPNGNTYEQYF
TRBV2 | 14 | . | CASRKGGSSYEQYF
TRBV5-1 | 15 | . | CASSPLTGVEEKLFF
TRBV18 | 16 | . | CASSPTTGTYQETQYF
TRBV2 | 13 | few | CASSRDAPMAQYF
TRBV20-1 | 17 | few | CSAELPTGTLAKNIQYF
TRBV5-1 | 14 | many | CASSSGGNTDTQYF
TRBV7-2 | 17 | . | CASSLTSGTSRPYEQYF
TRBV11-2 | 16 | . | CASSLELAGGYNEQYF
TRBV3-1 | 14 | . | CASSLRDSVAEQYF
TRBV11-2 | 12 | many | CASSLGESEQFF
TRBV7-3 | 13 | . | CASRWGADSPLHF
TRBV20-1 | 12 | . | CSALLAKNIQYF
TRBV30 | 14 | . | CAWSGGGLSYGYTF